A single sample gave rise to the 4 T cell receptor beta chains below, sequenced in a study of T-cell memory formation after mild COVID-19. TCRdb re-called the 5' RACE reads through MiXCR, storing one row per CDR3 protein. The table shows about 430,000 distinct CDR3 sequences, with 24% occurring only once. The specimen sequenced was PBMCs or a T cell subset sorted from them (not recorded which). The receptor source for this set is an adult woman who had mild COVID-19 (a few samples of this study predate the infection). Cell type and time point are not known.

There are a few counts of this clonotype. The rearrangement joins TRBV24-1 to TRBJ1-1; no definite D call. The V end was cut by 6 bases, the J end by 7 bases, with 11 bases between. Looked up from germline, CDR1 is KGHDR and CDR2 is SFDVKD. CDR3 length: 12 amino acids. CDR3 nucleotides: TGTGCCACCAGTAGTGAGTGGGGTGAAGCTTTCTTT. Translating gives CATSSEWGEAFF.

This clonotype was seen many times. This rearrangement joins TRBV12-3 or TRBV12-4 to TRBJ1-1; the D gene is possibly TRBD1 (6 bases). This CDR3 has 16 amino acids. The V end was cut by 5 bases, the J end by 3 bases, with 19 bases between. CDR3 sequence reads: CASSPPVGGGDTEAFF. The CDR3 region has the DNA TGTGCCAGCAGTCCACCGGTAGGGGGAGGGGACACTGAAGCTTTCTTT.

The chain joins TRBV12-3 or TRBV12-4 to TRBJ2-1; D may match TRBD1 or TRBD2 (5 bases each). The ends were cut back, 7 bases at V and 9 bases at J, with 13 bases in the middle. This CDR3 spans 12 amino acids. DNA for the CDR3: TGTGCCAGCATCCTCGGGACGGGTGAGCAGTTCTTC. Amino acids: CASILGTGEQFF.

V gene TRBV7-6 combines with J gene TRBJ1-1, with a weak D call TRBD1 (6 bases). Trimming took off 0 bases at V and 6 bases at J, with 11 bases between the two ends. The CDR3 has 14 residues. Germline V CDR1 and CDR2: SGHVS, FNYEAQ. The DNA for the CDR3 is TGTGCCAGCAGCTTAGCCACAGGGAGTCCTGAAGCTTTCTTT. As protein: CASSLATGSPEAFF.